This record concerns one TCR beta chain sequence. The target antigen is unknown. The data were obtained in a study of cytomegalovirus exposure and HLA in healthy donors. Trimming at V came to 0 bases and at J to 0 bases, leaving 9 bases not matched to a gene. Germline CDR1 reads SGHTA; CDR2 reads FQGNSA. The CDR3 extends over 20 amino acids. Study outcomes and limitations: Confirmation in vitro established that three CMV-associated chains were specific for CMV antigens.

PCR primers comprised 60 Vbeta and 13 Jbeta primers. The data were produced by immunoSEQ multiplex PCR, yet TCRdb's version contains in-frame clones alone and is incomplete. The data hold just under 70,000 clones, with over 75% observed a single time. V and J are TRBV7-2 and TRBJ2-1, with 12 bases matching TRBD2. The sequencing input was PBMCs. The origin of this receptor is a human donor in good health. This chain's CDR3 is CASSLAASGGALSSYNEQFF. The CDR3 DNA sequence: TGTGCCAGCAGCTTAGCGGCTAGCGGGGGGGCCTTGAGCTCCTACAATGAGCAGTTCTTC.